This passage covers 18 T cell receptor beta chains from one sample sequenced in a study of CD8 T cell repertoires and HIV-1 epitope variants. Profiled with immunoSEQ multiplex PCR; TCRdb holds only in-frame clones, not every one. The profile shows over 90,000 clones, approximately 70% of them singletons. Sample: uncultured baseline CD8+ T cells from peripheral blood mononuclear cells (PBMCs). The receptor set was obtained from a male donor with HIV.

This chain connects TRBV27 to TRBJ1-4, with unresolved D. Trimming left V 4 bases short and J 3 bases short, with 12 bases between. The length of the CDR3 is 15 residues. Per germline, CDR1 MNHEY and CDR2 SMNVEV (reference sequence). The CDR3 is CASSSLEGSNEKLFF. The CDR3 DNA follows: TGTGCCAGCAGTTCCCTCGAAGGGTCTAATGAAAAACTGTTTTTT.

This clone was seen more than once but under ten times. This sequence joins TRBV2 and TRBJ2-1, with 7 bases lining up with TRBD2. Germline CDR1 and CDR2: SNHLY and FYNNEI. CDR3 size: 11 residues. V lost 2 bases and J lost 14; bases outside the gene matches: 3. For the CDR3, the DNA is TGTGCCAGCAGTGAAACTCTAGCGGAGTTCTTC. It codes for CASSETLAEFF.

This clone was detected only once. The chain uses TRBV18 and TRBJ1-1; no firm D call. V lost 2 bases, J lost 1 base, and 8 bases lay in between. CDR1 is KGHSH, CDR2 LQKENI, per germline. The CDR3 has 14 amino acids. The CDR3 sequence is CASSPERGNTEAFF. As DNA, the CDR3 is TGTGCCAGCTCACCAGAACGGGGGAACACTGAAGCTTTCTTT.

This sequence joins TRBV9 and TRBJ2-2; unclear D gene. Trimming took off 0 bases at V and 5 bases at J, with 2 bases between the two ends. The length of the CDR3 is 12 residues. Germline CDR1 reads SGDLS; CDR2 reads YYNGEE. This chain's CDR3 is CASSVATGELFF. DNA of the CDR3: TGTGCCAGCAGCGTAGCAACCGGGGAGCTGTTTTTT.

V and J are TRBV6-5 and TRBJ1-2; D is ambiguous. Germline V gene data show CDR1 as MNHEY and CDR2 as SVGAGI. The CDR3 totals 14 residues. V was trimmed by 2 bases and J by 8 bases, leaving 15 bases between them. The CDR3 loop is CASSYDGVPGGYTF. CDR3 nucleotides: TGTGCCAGCAGTTACGATGGGGTCCCCGGGGGCTACACCTTC.

This chain joins TRBV5-4 and TRBJ2-3, with 7 bases fitting TRBD2. Germline values: CDR1 SGHNT, CDR2 YYREEE (reference sequence). V lost 0 bases to trimming and J lost 5 bases; unmatched junction nucleotides: 6. The CDR3 extends over 15 amino acids. CDR3 in DNA: TGTGCCAGCAGCTTGGATGGCGGGGGAAAAGATACGCAGTATTTT. This sequence encodes CASSLDGGGKDTQYF.

The chain links TRBV6-6 to TRBJ1-5; no firm D call. This CDR3 region has 12 residues. V was trimmed by 10 bases and J by 4 bases, leaving 11 bases between them. Per the germline V gene, CDR1 is MNHNY and CDR2 is SVGAGI (reference sequence). CDR3 residues: CAIRQENQPQHF. The CDR3 region has the DNA TGTGCCATTAGACAAGAAAATCAGCCCCAGCATTTT.

CDR3 bases: TGCGCCAGCAGCTTGGAGGGCAGGGTAAAAGAAAAACTGTTTTTT. It codes for CASSLEGRVKEKLFF. V gene TRBV5-1 combines with J gene TRBJ1-4; D possibly corresponds to TRBD1 (5 bases). Trimming took off 0 bases at V and 8 bases at J, with 14 bases between the two ends. CDR1 SGHRS and CDR2 YFSETQ come from the germline V gene. The CDR3 contains 15 residues.

This chain joins TRBV6-5 and TRBJ1-2; the match to TRBD1 covers 9 bases. The germline gives CDR1 MNHEY, CDR2 SVGAGI. The CDR3 runs 14 residues. J was trimmed by 6 bases and V by 4 bases; bases with no gene match: 6. The chain's CDR3 is CASSLQRTGDGYTF. The CDR3 coding sequence is TGTGCCAGCAGTTTACAACGGACAGGGGATGGCTACACCTTC.

The chain employs TRBV5-6 and TRBJ1-2; D is unresolved. The germline gives CDR1 SGHDT, CDR2 YYEEEE. The CDR3 runs 13 residues. The V end was cut by 2 bases, the J end by 7 bases, with 12 bases between. The CDR3: CASSLGLGSGYTF. CDR3 nucleotide sequence: TGTGCCAGCAGCTTAGGGCTGGGGAGTGGCTACACCTTC. The full variable domain, rest sourced from reference TRBV5-6 and TRBJ1-2, is DAGVTQSPTHLIKTRGQQVTLRCSPKSGHDTVSWYQQALGQGPQFIFQYYEEEERQRGNFPDRFSGHQFPNYSSELNVNALLLGDSALYLCASSLGLGSGYTFGSGTRLTVV.

The V and J genes are TRBV5-1 and TRBJ2-5; TRBD1 agrees at 12 bases. The CDR3 totals 15 residues. Germline V lookup: CDR1 SGHRS, CDR2 YFSETQ. J gave up 5 bases and V 5 bases, and 7 bases lay outside the gene matches. The CDR3 region has the DNA TGCGCCAGCAGGACCGGGACAGGGGGCGAGGAGACCCAGTACTTC. Protein product: CASRTGTGGEETQYF.

This rearrangement joins TRBV27 to TRBJ2-2, with a weak D call TRBD1 (5 bases). Trimming cost V 6 bases and J 2 bases, with 13 bases left between them. This CDR3 is 15 amino acids long. Germline V gene lookup returns CDR1 MNHEY and CDR2 SMNVEV (reference sequence). This CDR3 reads CASSPTWTNTGELFF. The CDR3 DNA follows: TGTGCCAGCAGCCCTACATGGACAAACACCGGGGAGCTGTTTTTT.

This clone was counted between two and nine times. The J gene is TRBJ1-5, the V gene TRBV6-1, with 9 positions matching TRBD1. This CDR3 region has 13 residues. Germline CDR1 reads MNHNS; CDR2 reads SASEGT. J lost 6 bases, V lost 6 bases, and 3 bases had no gene match. CDR3 sequence reads: CASRTGGSQPQHF. DNA of the CDR3: TGTGCCAGCAGGACAGGGGGATCTCAGCCCCAGCATTTT.

The chain has TRBV27 and TRBJ1-6; TRBD1 is a possible D gene (6 bases). Trimming pared 6 bases from V and 5 bases from J, leaving 11 bases between. CDR1 is MNHEY and CDR2 is SMNVEV in the germline V gene (reference sequence). This CDR3 spans 14 amino acids. The CDR3 nucleotides read TGTGCCAGCAGGAACAGGGAACATAATTCACCCCTCCACTTT. Its translation: CASRNREHNSPLHF.

The table lists this clone with a count of one. The J gene is TRBJ2-3, the V gene TRBV7-9; 10 bases are shared with TRBD1. The length of the CDR3 is 15 residues. The germline gives CDR1 SEHNR, CDR2 FQNEAQ (reference sequence). V gave up 4 bases and J gave up 6 bases; unmatched junction bases: 7. The CDR3 DNA follows: TGTGCCAGCAGCTCCGGCGAGGACAGGGGGGATACGCAGTATTTT. Its protein is CASSSGEDRGDTQYF.

This rearrangement joins TRBV6-5 to TRBJ1-4; D remains ambiguous. Per the germline V gene, CDR1 is MNHEY and CDR2 is SVGAGI. V lost 4 bases and J 2 bases, leaving 8 bases between the germline ends. This CDR3 has 14 amino acids. The chain's CDR3 is CASSSARTNEKLFF. CDR3 nucleotides: TGTGCCAGCAGTTCGGCTCGGACTAATGAAAAACTGTTTTTT.

J is TRBJ2-3 and V is TRBV6-4, with D possibly being TRBD2 (5 bases). V was shortened by 6 bases and J by 3 bases, with 19 bases between the two germline ends. The CDR3 totals 16 residues. Germline CDR1 MRHNA, CDR2 SNTAGT. CDR3 amino acids: CASRAHGGPGTDTQYF. Here the CDR3 DNA reads TGTGCCAGCAGGGCTCATGGCGGCCCGGGGACAGATACGCAGTATTTT.

This clone was counted once. This chain uses TRBV6-5 with TRBJ1-5; TRBD1 might be the D (5 bases). This CDR3 is 14 amino acids long. Looked up from germline, CDR1 is MNHEY and CDR2 is SVGAGI. Trimming pared 0 bases from V and 7 bases from J, leaving 10 bases between. CDR3: CASSYSPRGQPQHF. The DNA of the CDR3 is TGTGCCAGCAGTTACTCCCCCCGGGGGCAGCCCCAGCATTTT.